The T cell receptor beta chain described here comes from a study of T cells in Graves' hyperthyroidism and ophthalmopathy. Study background: Peripheral blood was obtained at initial diagnosis, preceding any treatment. Notes on the study in general: Model predictions of ophthalmopathy came a median around 7.1 months before onset.

Graves' hyperthyroidism without ophthalmopathy progression within 18 months was termed stable. In patients aged 18 to 65, hyperthyroidism was newly diagnosed, with duration under 2 months. V was cut by 0 bases and J by 4 bases, with 12 bases left in between. Germline CDR1 reads KGHSH; CDR2 reads LQKENI. The CDR3 runs 15 residues. Amplification targeted TCR beta CDR3 regions from RNA transcripts. The TCR CDR3 was amplified in a first-round RT-PCR using the HTBI primer set. TCRdb recomputed calls from the multiplex PCR reads with MiXCR, one row per CDR3 protein. This table holds roughly 330,000 distinct CDR3 sequences, about 15% found once. This clonotype was detected many times. The antigen is undetermined.

This chain connects TRBV18 to TRBJ1-2; D call uncertain. Sequenced sample: blood. The clonotype originates from a young man with Graves' hyperthyroidism. The CDR3 DNA sequence: TGTGCCAGCTCACCACCGCGAAGACCGGCCTATGGCTACACCTTC. The encoded protein is CASSPPRRPAYGYTF.